A selection of T cell receptor beta chains follows, all from one sample in a study of T cells in Graves' hyperthyroidism and ophthalmopathy. TCRdb redid the calling of the multiplex PCR reads with MiXCR, one entry per CDR3 protein. Among some 350,000 distinct CDR3 sequences listed, roughly 25% were seen once. The sample was blood. Source of these receptors: a man aged 50 to 59 with Graves' hyperthyroidism. The CDR3 runs from the conserved cysteine through the conserved F or W. D genes are given only for firm matches. The size entry is marked missing in some rows and otherwise reads once, few, many or a size class.

TRBJ2-2,.,TRBV6-2/TRBV6-3,.,TGTGCCAGCAGTTACGACTATAGTCTTACCGGGGAGCTGTTTTTT,CASSYDYSLTGELFF
TRBJ1-1,.,TRBV30,few,TGTGCCTGGAATCGAGCCTCTGGGGCTGAAGCTTTCTTT,CAWNRASGAEAFF
TRBJ2-4,TRBD2,TRBV6-6,.,TGTGCCAGCAGTTACGAGGTAGCGGGAGGTCAAAACATTCAGTACTTC,CASSYEVAGGQNIQYF
TRBJ2-1,.,TRBV4-1,once,TGCGCCAGCAGCCCGCCTACGGGAAGTGAGCAGTTCTTC,CASSPPTGSEQFF
TRBJ1-3,.,TRBV3-1,.,TGTGCCAGCAGCCACCTAGACTCTGGAAACACCATATATTTT,CASSHLDSGNTIYF
TRBJ1-5,TRBD1,TRBV4-1,few,TGCGCCAGCAGCCAGACAGGACAGGGACGCCTTTTTAATCAGCCCCAGCATTTT,CASSQTGQGRLFNQPQHF
TRBJ2-2,.,TRBV24-1,.,TGTGCCACCAGTGGCCGGACACCTAACACCGGGGAGCTGTTTTTT,CATSGRTPNTGELFF
TRBJ2-1,.,TRBV3-1,.,TGTGCCAGCAGCCCGTCGGCACAGCAAGGGTACAATGAGCAGTTCTTC,CASSPSAQQGYNEQFF
TRBJ2-1,TRBD2,TRBV19,once,TGTGCCAGTAGTATACACGCGGGAGTTATCTATGAGCAGTTCTTC,CASSIHAGVIYEQFF
TRBJ2-5,TRBD2,TRBV5-1,few,TGCGCCAGCAGAAGAGACACGGGTAGCGGGAGTTTCCCGTACTTC,CASRRDTGSGSFPYF
TRBJ1-1,.,TRBV6-1,.,TGTGCCAGCAGTGAAATAGGTCCCAACACTGAAGCTTTCTTT,CASSEIGPNTEAFF
TRBJ2-1,TRBD2,TRBV20-1,many,TGCAGTGCTAGAGGGACTAGCGGACACCAAAGGGATGAGCAGTTCTTC,CSARGTSGHQRDEQFF
TRBJ2-3,.,TRBV7-2,.,TGTGCCAGCAGCTTAGTGAGACCCACAGATACGCAGTATTTT,CASSLVRPTDTQYF
TRBJ2-2,TRBD2,TRBV6-2/TRBV6-3,few,TGTGCCAGCAGTTCCAAGGCTAGCGGGAGGGCCGGGGAGCTGTTTTTT,CASSSKASGRAGELFF
TRBJ2-2,.,TRBV7-9,few,TGTGCCAGCAGCTCTGGGACTTCACACACCGGGGAGCTGTTTTTT,CASSSGTSHTGELFF
TRBJ2-7,TRBD1,TRBV11-2,many,TGTGCCAGCAGCTTAGGGGGACAGCTCAAAGGGGAGCAGTACTTC,CASSLGGQLKGEQYF
TRBJ2-7,.,TRBV20-1,few,TGCAGTGCTAGAGCCCCAGTTGCGGGACCCTACGAGCAGTACTTC,CSARAPVAGPYEQYF
TRBJ2-7,.,TRBV11-3,few,TGTGCCAGCAGCCCAATTTGGCCGGACAGATCCTACGAGCAGTACTTC,CASSPIWPDRSYEQYF
TRBJ2-7,TRBD1,TRBV4-1,few,TGCGCCAGCAGCCAAGCGCCTAGGGGGCAGTACGAGCAGTACTTC,CASSQAPRGQYEQYF
TRBJ1-2,TRBD1,TRBV12-3/TRBV12-4,many,TGTGCCAGCAGTTTATATCGGACAGGGGGGGGAGATACCTATGGCTACACCTTC,CASSLYRTGGGDTYGYTF
TRBJ2-7,TRBD1,TRBV5-6,few,TGTGCCAGCAGGCTTAAGACAGGGACCTACGAGCAGTACTTC,CASRLKTGTYEQYF
TRBJ2-1,.,TRBV27,.,TGTGCCAGCAGTTCACTACTTATACAGGGAAGACCTTGCAATGAGCAGTTCTTC,CASSSLLIQGRPCNEQFF
TRBJ1-2,.,TRBV5-1,.,TGCGCCAGCAGCATCGGGACGGCTAACTATGGCTACACCTTC,CASSIGTANYGYTF
TRBJ2-5,.,TRBV11-3,many,TGTGCCAGCAGCAGGGAAGGGGAGACCCAGTACTTC,CASSREGETQYF
TRBJ2-7,.,TRBV18,.,TGTGCCAGCTCCGTCGGGCGGACCATCGACTACGTGCAGTACTTC,CASSVGRTIDYVQYF
TRBJ2-1,TRBD1,TRBV24-1,few,TGTGCCACCTCGTCCCGGGACAGGGGGTTAAATGAGCAGTTCTTC,CATSSRDRGLNEQFF
TRBJ1-5,TRBD1,TRBV12-3/TRBV12-4,.,TGTGCCAGCAGTTTCTGGGGACAGGGGATCGGCAATCAGCCCCAGCATTTT,CASSFWGQGIGNQPQHF
TRBJ2-3,TRBD2,TRBV2,many,TGTGCCAGCTCGTCGGCTAGCGGGGAGGCGGATACGCAGTATTTT,CASSSASGEADTQYF
TRBJ2-1,TRBD2,TRBV28,many,TGTGCCAGCAGTTTATCCCCGGGAGCTAGCGGGAGTTTTGGAAGTGAGCAGTTCTTC,CASSLSPGASGSFGSEQFF
TRBJ2-1,TRBD2,TRBV11-2,.,TGTGCCAGCAGCTTAGGGGAGGGTCCTAATTCCTACAATGAGCAGTTCTTC,CASSLGEGPNSYNEQFF
TRBJ2-7,.,TRBV7-9,many,TGTGCCAGCAGCTTTCCGGGGGCCTACGAGCAGTACTTC,CASSFPGAYEQYF
TRBJ2-5,TRBD2,TRBV12-3/TRBV12-4,.,TGTGCCAGCAGCCTCGGGACTAGGGGGGAGACCCAGTACTTC,CASSLGTRGETQYF
TRBJ2-5,TRBD2,TRBV9,few,TGTGCCAGCAGCGTCGGGACTAATCCTCGGGAGACCCAGTACTTC,CASSVGTNPRETQYF
TRBJ2-4,.,TRBV11-3,few,TGTGCCAGCAGCTTGGAAGGGACCAAAAACATTCAGTACTTC,CASSLEGTKNIQYF
TRBJ2-7,.,TRBV2,many,TGTGCCAGCAGTGGACAGACGAGCTCCTACGAGCAGTACTTC,CASSGQTSSYEQYF
TRBJ1-5,.,TRBV2,.,TGTGCCAGCAGTGATTTCGGGGGGTCAGGACAGCCCCAGCATTTT,CASSDFGGSGQPQHF
TRBJ2-4,TRBD2,TRBV28,few,TGTGCCAGCAGGCATGGGGACCGGACTAGCGGGGCCAAAAACATTCAGTACTTC,CASRHGDRTSGAKNIQYF
TRBJ1-2,TRBD1,TRBV7-2,.,TGTGCCAGCAGCCGCACGACAGGGGGCTATGGCTACACCTTC,CASSRTTGGYGYTF
TRBJ1-2,.,TRBV7-3,few,TGTGCCAGCAGCTCGGGACCGGGGGAAGGCTACACCTTC,CASSSGPGEGYTF
TRBJ2-5,TRBD1,TRBV11-2,many,TGTGCCAGCAGCCAAAGGACAGGGGCGGAGACCCAGTACTTC,CASSQRTGAETQYF
TRBJ2-6,TRBD1,TRBV28,.,TGTGCCAGCAGTCTTATCTCGGGACAGGTCCACTCTGGGGCCAACGTCCTGACTTTC,CASSLISGQVHSGANVLTF
TRBJ2-2,TRBD1,TRBV2,.,TGTGCCAGCAATCGGGACAGCGGCGGGGAGCTGTTTTTT,CASNRDSGGELFF
TRBJ2-2,TRBD2,TRBV11-3,many,TGTGCCAGCAGTTTGTCTAGCGGGAACACCGGGGAGCTGTTTTTT,CASSLSSGNTGELFF
TRBJ2-7,.,TRBV29-1,.,TGCAGCGTTGAAGATCACGGGGGACCCTCAAACGAGCAGTACTTC,CSVEDHGGPSNEQYF
TRBJ2-7,.,TRBV6-1,few,TGTGCCAGCAGTGACCTGTCATATCCCTCCTACGAGCAGTACTTC,CASSDLSYPSYEQYF
TRBJ2-1,TRBD1,TRBV6-5,few,TGTGCCAGCAGTTACGACACCTACAGGGGAATAAACAATGAGCAGTTCTTC,CASSYDTYRGINNEQFF
TRBJ2-3,.,TRBV11-2,few,TGTGCCAGCAGCCGCGGTGACTTTAGCACAGATACGCAGTATTTT,CASSRGDFSTDTQYF
TRBJ1-2,TRBD1,TRBV6-2/TRBV6-3,.,TGTGCCAGCAGTTCCCCTAGGACAGGGGGCGGCTACACCTTC,CASSSPRTGGGYTF